This T cell receptor (beta chain) is from a study of blood T cell repertoires in COVID-19. Study-wide context: Some COVID-19 samples were acute and others convalescent; all came from the United States, Italy and Spain.

Original handling: Cell counts per sample came from amplifying reference gene primers. TCRdb's table, derived via immunoSEQ multiplex PCR, lists solely in-frame clones and lacks some. V and J calls and clone size come straight from that table; D and trimming were deduced from the DNA. This table holds some 97,000 clones, just over 90% found once. V was pared by 6 bases and J by 2 bases, with 10 bases of the junction left unmatched. CDR1 MNHNY and CDR2 SVGAGI come from the germline V gene (reference sequence). The CDR3 has 16 amino acids. This clonotype originated in a man in his forties or fifties with active COVID-19. The sequencing sample was made of peripheral blood. The chain joins TRBV6-6 to TRBJ1-3; TRBD1 matches at 7 bases. CDR3 coding DNA: TGTGCCAGCAGAGACGGACAGGTTGGGACTGGAAACACCATATATTTT. Its protein product is CASRDGQVGTGNTIYF.